The text below deals with one T cell receptor (beta chain). This sample is part of a study of blood T cell repertoires in COVID-19. TCRdb keeps only in-frame clones here, not all; method: immunoSEQ multiplex PCR. The sample comprises tens of thousands of clones, 74% of which are singletons, and 2.6% rests with the top ten. CDR3 size: 15 residues. The ends lost 5 bases at V and 2 bases at J; junction bases unmatched: 7. CDR1 is SGDLS and CDR2 is YYNGEE in the germline V gene. The sample taken for sequencing was peripheral blood. The receptor was isolated from a human donor with acute or convalescent COVID-19. The donor label of this sample is uncertain. The chain joins TRBV9 to TRBJ2-4; 7 bases align to TRBD2. CDR3 in amino acids: CASSVTGTTKNIQYF. In DNA form, the CDR3 reads TGTGCCAGCAGTGTAACCGGGACTACCAAAAACATTCAGTACTTC.